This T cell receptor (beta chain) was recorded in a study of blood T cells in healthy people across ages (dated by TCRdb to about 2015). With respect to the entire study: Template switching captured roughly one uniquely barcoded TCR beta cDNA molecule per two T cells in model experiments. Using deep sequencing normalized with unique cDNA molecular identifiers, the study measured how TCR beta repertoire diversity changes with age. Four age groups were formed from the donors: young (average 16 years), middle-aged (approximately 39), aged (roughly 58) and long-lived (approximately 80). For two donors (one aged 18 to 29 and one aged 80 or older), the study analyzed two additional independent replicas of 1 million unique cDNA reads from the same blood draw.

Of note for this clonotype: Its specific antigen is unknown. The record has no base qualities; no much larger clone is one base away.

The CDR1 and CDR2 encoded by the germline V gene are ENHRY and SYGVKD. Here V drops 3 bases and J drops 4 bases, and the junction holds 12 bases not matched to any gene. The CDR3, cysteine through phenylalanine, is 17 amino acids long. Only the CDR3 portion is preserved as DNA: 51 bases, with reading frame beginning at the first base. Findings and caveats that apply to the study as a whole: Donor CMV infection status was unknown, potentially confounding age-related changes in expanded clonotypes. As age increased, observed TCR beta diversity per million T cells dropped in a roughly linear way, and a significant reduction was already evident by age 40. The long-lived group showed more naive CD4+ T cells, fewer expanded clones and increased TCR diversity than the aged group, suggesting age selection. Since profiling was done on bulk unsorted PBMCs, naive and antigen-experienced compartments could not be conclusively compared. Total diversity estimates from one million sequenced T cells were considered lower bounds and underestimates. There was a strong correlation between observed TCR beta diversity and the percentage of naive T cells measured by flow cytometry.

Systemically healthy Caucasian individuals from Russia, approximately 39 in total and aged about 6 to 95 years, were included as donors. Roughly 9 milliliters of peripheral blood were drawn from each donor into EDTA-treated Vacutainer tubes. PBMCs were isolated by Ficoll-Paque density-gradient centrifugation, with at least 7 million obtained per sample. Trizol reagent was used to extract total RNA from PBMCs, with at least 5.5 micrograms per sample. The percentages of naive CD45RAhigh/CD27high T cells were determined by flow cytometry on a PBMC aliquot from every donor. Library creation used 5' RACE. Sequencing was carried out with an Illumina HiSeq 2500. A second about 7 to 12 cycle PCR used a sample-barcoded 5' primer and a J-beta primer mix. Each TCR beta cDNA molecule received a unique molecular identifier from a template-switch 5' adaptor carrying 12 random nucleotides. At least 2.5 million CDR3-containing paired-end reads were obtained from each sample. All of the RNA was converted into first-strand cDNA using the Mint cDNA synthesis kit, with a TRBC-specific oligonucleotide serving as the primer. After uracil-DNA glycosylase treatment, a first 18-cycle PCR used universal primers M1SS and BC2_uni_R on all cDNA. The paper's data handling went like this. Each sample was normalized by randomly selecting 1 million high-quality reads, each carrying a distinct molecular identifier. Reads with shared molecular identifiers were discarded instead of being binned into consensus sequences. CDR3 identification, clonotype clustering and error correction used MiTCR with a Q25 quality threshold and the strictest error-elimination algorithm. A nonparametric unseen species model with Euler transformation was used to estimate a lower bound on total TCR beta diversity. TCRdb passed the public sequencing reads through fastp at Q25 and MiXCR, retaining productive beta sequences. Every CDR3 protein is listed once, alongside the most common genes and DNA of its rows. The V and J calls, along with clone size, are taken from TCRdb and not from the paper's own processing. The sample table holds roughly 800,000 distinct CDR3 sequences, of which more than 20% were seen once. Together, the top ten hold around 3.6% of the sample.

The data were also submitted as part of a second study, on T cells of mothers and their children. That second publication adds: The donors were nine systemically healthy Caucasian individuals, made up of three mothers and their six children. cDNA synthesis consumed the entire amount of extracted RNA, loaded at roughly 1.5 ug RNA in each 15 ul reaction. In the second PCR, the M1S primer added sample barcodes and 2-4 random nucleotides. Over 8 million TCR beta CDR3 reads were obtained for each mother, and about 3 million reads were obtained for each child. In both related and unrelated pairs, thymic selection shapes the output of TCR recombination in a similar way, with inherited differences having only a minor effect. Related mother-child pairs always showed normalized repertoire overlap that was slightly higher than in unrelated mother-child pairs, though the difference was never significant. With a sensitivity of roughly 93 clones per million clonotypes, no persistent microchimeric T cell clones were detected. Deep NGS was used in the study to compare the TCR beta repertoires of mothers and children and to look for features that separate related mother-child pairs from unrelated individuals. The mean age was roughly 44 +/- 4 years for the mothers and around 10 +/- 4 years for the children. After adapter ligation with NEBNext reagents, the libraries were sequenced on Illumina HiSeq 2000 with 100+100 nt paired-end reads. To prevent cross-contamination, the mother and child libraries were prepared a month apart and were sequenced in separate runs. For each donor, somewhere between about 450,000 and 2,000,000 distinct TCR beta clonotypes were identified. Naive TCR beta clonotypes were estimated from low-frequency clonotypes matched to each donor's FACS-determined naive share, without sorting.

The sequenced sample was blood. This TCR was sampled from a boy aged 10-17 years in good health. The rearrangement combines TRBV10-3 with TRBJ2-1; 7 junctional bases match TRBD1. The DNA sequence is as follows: TGTGCCATCAGTGATGGGGCAGACAGGGCCGATTACAATGAGCAGTTCTTC. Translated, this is CAISDGADRADYNEQFF.